These 6 T cell receptor beta chains share one sample of origin, sequenced in a study of blood T cells in healthy people across ages (dated by TCRdb to about 2015). Library method: 5' RACE. Sequencing instrument: Illumina HiSeq 2500. A second about 7 to 12 cycle PCR used a sample-barcoded 5' primer and a J-beta primer mix. The public sequencing data were trimmed at Q25 with fastp and processed into clonotypes with MiXCR by TCRdb, which kept only in-frame beta chains. Rows merge per CDR3 protein into single entries with the most common DNA and genes. The sample yields about 1 million distinct CDR3 sequences; over 35% were counted once. The ten most abundant clones make up approximately 20% of the sample. Sequenced sample: blood. Receptors were obtained from a woman aged 55-70 years in good health.

Ten or more counts support this clonotype. The chain has TRBV10-1 and TRBJ2-5, with D hard to call. The CDR3 is 15 residues long. V was pared by 0 bases and J by 1 base, with 9 bases between. Germline assignment: CDR1 WNHNN and CDR2 SYGVQD (reference sequence). CDR3 protein: CASSESSLPQETQYF. The CDR3 DNA reads TGCGCCAGCAGTGAGTCGAGCCTTCCCCAAGAGACCCAGTACTTC.

The rearrangement joins TRBV9 to TRBJ2-1; D is ambiguous. The CDR3 is 14 residues long. Looked up from germline, CDR1 is SGDLS and CDR2 is YYNGEE. The V gene lost 0 bases and the J gene lost 4 bases, with 8 bases spanning the gap. The CDR3 protein is CASSVEIRYNEQFF. DNA for the CDR3: TGTGCCAGCAGCGTAGAAATCAGATACAATGAGCAGTTCTTC.

J is TRBJ2-1 and V is TRBV20-1; tentatively, D is TRBD2 (5 bases). Trimming cost V 6 bases and J 1 base, with 13 bases left between them. In germline, CDR1 is DFQATT, CDR2 SNEGSKA (reference sequence). There are 14 residues in the CDR3. The CDR3 bases are TGCAGTGCACCTCGGGAAGGGTCCTACAATGAGCAGTTCTTC. This encodes CSAPREGSYNEQFF.

This clonotype turned up a few times. A much larger clone differs by one base, so this may be a read error. This rearrangement joins TRBV6-6 to TRBJ2-3; 7 bases map to TRBD2. The V gene's germline CDR1 is MNHNY and CDR2 SVGAGI (reference sequence). This CDR3 is 14 amino acids long. J was trimmed by 6 bases and V by 5 bases; bases with no gene match: 8. The CDR3 reads CASSDTGGGDTQYF. CDR3 DNA: TGTGCCAGCAGTGACACGGGGGGAGGGGATACGCAGTATTTT.

The genes are TRBV20-1 and TRBJ1-2; maybe TRBD1 (5 bases). Trimming left V 1 base short and J 5 bases short, with 14 bases between. Looked up from germline, CDR1 is DFQATT and CDR2 is SNEGSKA (reference sequence). The CDR3 contains 14 residues. CDR3 nucleotide sequence: TGCAGTGCTAGAGCGGACCGAGGGGTGTATGGCTACACCTTC. Translating it yields CSARADRGVYGYTF.

The V and J genes are TRBV11-2 and TRBJ2-2; D not certain. This CDR3 has 16 amino acids. V was shortened by 2 bases and J by 0 bases, with 10 bases between the two germline ends. Germline CDR1 reads SGHAT; CDR2 reads FQNNGV. CDR3 region: CASSLYNHANTGELFF. CDR3 DNA: TGTGCCAGCAGCTTATACAACCACGCGAACACCGGGGAGCTGTTTTTT. The full variable domain, with the rest looked up from reference TRBV11-2 and TRBJ2-2, is EAGVAQSPRYKIIEKRQSVAFWCNPISGHATLYWYQQILGQGPKLLIQFQNNGVVDDSQLPKDRFSAERLKGVDSTLKIQPAKLEDSAVYLCASSLYNHANTGELFFGEGSRLTVL.